Each of the 9 T cell receptor beta chains below was sequenced from the same sample in a study of neurological immune-mediated disorders. TCRdb called the 5' RACE reads again in MiXCR, with one record for every CDR3 protein. Of roughly 76,000 distinct CDR3 sequences listed, roughly 15% are singletons. The sequenced sample was PBMCs. These receptors came from a woman aged 45-65 years in good health.

The sample holds many counts of this clonotype. The rearrangement uses TRBV20-1 and TRBJ2-2, with 7 bases fitting TRBD2. Germline V gene lookup returns CDR1 DFQATT and CDR2 SNEGSKA (reference sequence). The J segment lost 4 bases and the V segment lost 3 bases, leaving 14 bases of the junction unmatched. The CDR3 runs 17 residues. The CDR3 spells CSARSGTAISGTGELFF. The CDR3 bases are TGCAGTGCTAGGAGCGGGACGGCGATCAGTGGCACCGGGGAGCTGTTTTTT.

As for this clonotype: Likely a read error: the CDR3 ends without its conserved phenylalanine or tryptophan. The rearrangement uses TRBV5-1 and TRBJ1-2; 7 bases line up with TRBD1. The CDR3 consists of 10 residues. Germline V gene sequence: CDR1 SGHRS, CDR2 YFSETQ. CDR3 sequence reads: CVTPTGIYTS. CDR3 in DNA: TGCGTCACCCCGACAGGGATCTACACCTCC.

This clonotype was seen just once. This chain uses TRBV11-2 with TRBJ1-3, with 8 bases that match TRBD1. This CDR3 region has 16 residues. Per germline, CDR1 SGHAT and CDR2 FQNNGV. Trimming removed 6 bases from V and 0 bases from J; junction bases left unmatched: 7. CDR3 sequence: CASRPGQASSGNTIYF. The DNA of the CDR3 is TGTGCCAGCAGGCCGGGACAGGCAAGCTCTGGAAACACCATATATTTT.

This clonotype has ten or more counts. This sequence joins TRBV9 and TRBJ2-1, with D possibly being TRBD1 or TRBD2 (5 bases each). V was cut by 4 bases and J by 5 bases, with 19 bases left in between. Looked up from germline, CDR1 is SGDLS and CDR2 is YYNGEE. This CDR3 contains 16 residues. CDR3 bases: TGTGCCAGCAGCACACGGGGACGGGACCGGGACAATGAGCAGTTCTTC. Translated: CASSTRGRDRDNEQFF.

Remarks on this clonotype: Lacking the conserved final phenylalanine or tryptophan, this CDR3 likely reflects a read error. This chain joins TRBV28 and TRBJ2-2; 14 nucleotides match TRBD2. Germline V CDR1 and CDR2: MDHEN, SYDVKM. The CDR3 covers 17 residues. Here the CDR3 reads CASSLGLAGENTGELFS. The CDR3 DNA reads as TGTGCCAGCAGTTTGGGACTAGCGGGGGAGAACACCGGTGAGCTGTTTTCT.

J is TRBJ1-6 and V is TRBV5-1; D is uncertain. The CDR3 is 15 residues long. V lost 4 bases to trimming and J lost 8 bases, with 16 bases between them. Germline V gene lookup returns CDR1 SGHRS and CDR2 YFSETQ. This CDR3 is CASSRARVGDSPLHF. The CDR3 DNA reads as TGCGCCAGCAGCCGCGCCCGGGTGGGAGATTCACCCCTCCACTTT.

The chain couples TRBV20-1 to TRBJ1-3; D might be TRBD1 (6 bases). Trimming left V 2 bases short and J 4 bases short, with 12 bases between. CDR1 is DFQATT, CDR2 SNEGSKA, per germline (reference sequence). The CDR3 has 14 amino acids. The CDR3 DNA reads as TGCAGTGCTAGAAGGCAGGGGCCAGGAAACACCATATATTTT. Translating gives CSARRQGPGNTIYF.

This clonotype was recorded many times. The chain couples TRBV3-1 to TRBJ2-7; TRBD2 matches at 7 bases. The CDR3 extends over 14 amino acids. The germline V gene has CDR1 LGHDT and CDR2 YNNKEL (reference sequence). Trimming removed 5 bases from V and 2 bases from J; junction bases left unmatched: 6. As DNA, the CDR3 is TGTGCCAGCAGCTTACTAGCGACCACCTACGAGCAGTACTTC. Encoded protein: CASSLLATTYEQYF.

The sample holds many counts of this clonotype. This chain joins TRBV7-2 and TRBJ2-7, with D maybe TRBD1 (6 bases). This CDR3 comprises 13 residues. Trimming took off 6 bases at V and 0 bases at J, with 9 bases between the two ends. Germline assignment: CDR1 SGHTA and CDR2 FQGNSA. The CDR3 region has the DNA TGTGCCAGCAGGAGGGGGTCCTCCTACGAGCAGTACTTC. Translated: CASRRGSSYEQYF.